The entry that follows covers one T cell receptor beta chain sequence. Its matching antigen is unknown. Those patients who had chemo-refractory metastatic non-small-cell lung cancer were given focal radiation along with CTLA-4 blockade through ipilimumab. The data are from a study of radiotherapy plus CTLA-4 blockade in lung cancer. Points from the study as a whole: There was expansion of tumor-derived TCR clones in blood after radiotherapy plus ipilimumab. It was early blood T cell clone dynamics, with interferon-beta, that reportedly best predicted response.

Measured with immunoSEQ multiplex PCR; TCRdb has only the in-frame clones, and not every one. The sample contains around 70,000 clones, roughly four fifths of which appear only once. Trimming removed 0 bases from V and 8 bases from J; junction bases left unmatched: 2. Germline-derived CDR1 and CDR2 are SGHVS and FQNEAQ. The CDR3 totals 15 residues. The source material was peripheral blood, sampled from a patient treated with radiotherapy plus ipilimumab. The receptor was isolated from a human donor with non-small cell lung cancer who had a partial response to radiotherapy plus ipilimumab. The genes are TRBV7-8 and TRBJ1-4; TRBD1 agrees at 11 bases. The CDR3 DNA sequence: TGTGCCAGCAGCTTAGCCGGGACAGGGGGAGAAAAACTGTTTTTT. It yields the protein CASSLAGTGGEKLFF.